The sequence of this TCR beta chain was determined in a study of CXCR3-negative and CXCR3-positive naive CD8 T cells. This CDR3 is built from 14 residues. CDR1 and CDR2 (germline): SQVTM, ANQGSEA. CD8+ T cell subsets were each sorted in triplicate, about 330,000 cells apiece. On this clonotype itself: Its cognate antigen is unknown.

Overall study results and limits: Naive CXCR3-positive cells had TRB CDR3s more hydrophobic than those of CXCR3-negative naive cells.

UMI-labeled 5' RACE TRB cDNA libraries were prepared from the cells. Each CDR3 protein gets one entry in TCRdb, which reprocessed the 5' RACE reads and gives no DNA. Across approximately 3,600 distinct CDR3 sequences, the top ten clones capture about 1.7% of the sample. The TCR comes from a human donor in good health. Some clones in this sample may be carry-over from other donors' samples. The chain couples TRBV29-1 to TRBJ2-2; TCRdb picks TRBD1, but there is no DNA to check that call. Sequencing used naive CXCR3- CD8+ T cells from blood. The sample's subset: CD45RO-CCR7+CD27+CD95- naive CD8+ T cells lacking CXCR3 (TNR3-). The CDR3 region is CSVEVDRFSGELFF.